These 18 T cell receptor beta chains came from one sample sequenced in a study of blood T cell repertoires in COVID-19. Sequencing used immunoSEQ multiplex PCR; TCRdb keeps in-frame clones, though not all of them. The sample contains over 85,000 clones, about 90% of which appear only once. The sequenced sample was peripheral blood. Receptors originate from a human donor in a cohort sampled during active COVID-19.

The CDR3 nucleotides read TGTGCCAGCAGCCTGAACTTCGACAGGGCCGAGCAGTACTTC. Its translation: CASSLNFDRAEQYF. The chain carries TRBV5-5 and TRBJ2-7; 7 bases align to TRBD1. Trimming cost V 4 bases and J 6 bases; bases outside gene matches: 10. Germline V gene sequence: CDR1 SGHKS, CDR2 YYEKEE (reference sequence). This CDR3 comprises 14 residues.

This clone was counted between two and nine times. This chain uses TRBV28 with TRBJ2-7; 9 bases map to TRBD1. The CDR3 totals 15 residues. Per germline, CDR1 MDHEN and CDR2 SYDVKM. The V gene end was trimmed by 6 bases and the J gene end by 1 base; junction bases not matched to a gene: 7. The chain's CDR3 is CASSDGQGRSYEQYF. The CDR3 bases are TGTGCCAGCAGCGACGGACAGGGGCGGTCCTACGAGCAGTACTTC.

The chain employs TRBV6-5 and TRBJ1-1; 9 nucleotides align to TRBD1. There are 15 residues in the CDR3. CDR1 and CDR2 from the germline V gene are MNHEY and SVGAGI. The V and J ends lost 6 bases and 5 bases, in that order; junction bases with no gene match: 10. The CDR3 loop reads CASSVITGGITEAFF. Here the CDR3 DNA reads TGTGCCAGCAGCGTAATTACAGGGGGCATTACTGAAGCTTTCTTT.

The CDR3 loop reads CATSPREDPNEQFF. Written as DNA, the CDR3 is TGTGCCACCAGCCCTCGGGAGGACCCCAATGAGCAGTTCTTC. The chain couples TRBV15 to TRBJ2-1, with TRBD2 matching 7 bases. Germline V gives CDR1 LNHNV, CDR2 YYDKDF (reference sequence). The CDR3 extends over 14 amino acids. The V segment lost 5 bases and the J segment 6 bases; nucleotides outside the gene matches: 7.

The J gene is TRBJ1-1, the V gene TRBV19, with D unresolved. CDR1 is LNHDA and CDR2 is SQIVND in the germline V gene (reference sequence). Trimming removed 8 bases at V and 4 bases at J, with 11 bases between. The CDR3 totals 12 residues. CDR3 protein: CASSHSGTEAFF. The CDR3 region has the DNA TGTGCCAGTTCACACTCGGGCACTGAAGCTTTCTTT.

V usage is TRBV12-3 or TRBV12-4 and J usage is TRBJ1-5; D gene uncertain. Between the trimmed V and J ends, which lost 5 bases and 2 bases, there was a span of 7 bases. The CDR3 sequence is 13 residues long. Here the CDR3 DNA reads TGTGCCAGCAGTGACACTGGCAATCAGCCCCAGCATTTT. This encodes CASSDTGNQPQHF.

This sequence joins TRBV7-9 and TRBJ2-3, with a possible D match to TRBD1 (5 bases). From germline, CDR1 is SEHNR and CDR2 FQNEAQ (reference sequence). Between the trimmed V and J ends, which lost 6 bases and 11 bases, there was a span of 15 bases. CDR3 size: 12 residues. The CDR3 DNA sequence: TGTGCCAGCAGTGCATCAGGGTCGGGGCAGTATTTT. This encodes CASSASGSGQYF.

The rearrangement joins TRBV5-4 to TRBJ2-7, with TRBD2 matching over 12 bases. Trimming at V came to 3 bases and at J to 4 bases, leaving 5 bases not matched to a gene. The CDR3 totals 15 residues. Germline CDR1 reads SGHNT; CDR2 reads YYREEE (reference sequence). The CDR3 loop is CASSSGGLAGYEQYF. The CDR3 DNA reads TGTGCCAGCAGCTCCGGGGGACTAGCGGGTTACGAGCAGTACTTC.

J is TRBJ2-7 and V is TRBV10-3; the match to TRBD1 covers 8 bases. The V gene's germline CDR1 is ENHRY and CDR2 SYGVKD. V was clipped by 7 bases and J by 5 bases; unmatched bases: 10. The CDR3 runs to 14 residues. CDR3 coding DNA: TGTGCCATCAACGACAGGGGACGCAGGAACGAGCAGTACTTC. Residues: CAINDRGRRNEQYF.

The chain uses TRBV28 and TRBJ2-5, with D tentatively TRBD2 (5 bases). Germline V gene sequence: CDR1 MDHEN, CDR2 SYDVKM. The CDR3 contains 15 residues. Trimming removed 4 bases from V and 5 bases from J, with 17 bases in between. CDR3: CASSSIGLARETQYF. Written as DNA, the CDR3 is TGTGCCAGCAGTTCCATCGGGTTAGCGCGGGAGACCCAGTACTTC.

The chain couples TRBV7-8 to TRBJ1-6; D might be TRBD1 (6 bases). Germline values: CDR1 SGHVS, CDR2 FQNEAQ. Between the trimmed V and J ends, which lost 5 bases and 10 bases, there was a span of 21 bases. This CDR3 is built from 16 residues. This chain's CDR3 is CASSTKQGPGGSPLHF. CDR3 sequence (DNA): TGTGCCAGCAGCACTAAACAGGGCCCCGGGGGGTCACCCCTCCACTTT.

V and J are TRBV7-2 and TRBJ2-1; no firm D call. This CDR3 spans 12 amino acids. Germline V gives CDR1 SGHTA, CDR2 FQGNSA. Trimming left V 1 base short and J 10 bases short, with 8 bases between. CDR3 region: CASSLGGKEQFF. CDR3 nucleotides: TGTGCCAGCAGCTTAGGAGGTAAAGAGCAGTTCTTC. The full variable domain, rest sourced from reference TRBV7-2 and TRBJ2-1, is GAGVSQSPSNKVTEKGKDVELRCDPISGHTALYWYRQSLGQGLEFLIYFQGNSAPDKSGLPSDRFSAERTGGSVSTLTIQRTQQEDSAVYLCASSLGGKEQFFGPGTRLTVL.

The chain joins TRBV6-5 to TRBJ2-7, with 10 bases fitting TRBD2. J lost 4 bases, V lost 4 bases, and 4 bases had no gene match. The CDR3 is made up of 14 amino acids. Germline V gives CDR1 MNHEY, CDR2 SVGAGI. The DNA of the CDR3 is TGTGCCAGCAGTTTGGGACTAGCGAAATACGAGCAGTACTTC. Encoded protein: CASSLGLAKYEQYF.

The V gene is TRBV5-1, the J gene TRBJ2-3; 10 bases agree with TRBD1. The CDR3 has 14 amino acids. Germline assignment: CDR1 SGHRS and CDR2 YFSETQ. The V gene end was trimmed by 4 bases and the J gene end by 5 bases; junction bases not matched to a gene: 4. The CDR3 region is CASSDRGQRDTQYF. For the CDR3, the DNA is TGCGCCAGCAGCGACAGGGGGCAGAGAGATACGCAGTATTTT.

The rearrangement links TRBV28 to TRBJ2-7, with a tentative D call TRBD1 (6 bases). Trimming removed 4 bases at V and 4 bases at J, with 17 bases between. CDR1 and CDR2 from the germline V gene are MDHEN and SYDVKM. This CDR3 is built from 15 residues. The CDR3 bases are TGTGCCAGCAGTTCCCTTTGGGGGCCTGGGTACGAGCAGTACTTC. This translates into CASSSLWGPGYEQYF.

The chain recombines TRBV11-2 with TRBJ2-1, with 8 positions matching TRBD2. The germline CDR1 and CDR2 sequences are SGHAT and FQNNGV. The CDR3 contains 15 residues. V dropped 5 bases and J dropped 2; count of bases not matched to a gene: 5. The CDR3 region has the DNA TGTGCCAGCAGCAGACCTAGCGGGCCCTACAATGAGCAGTTCTTC. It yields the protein CASSRPSGPYNEQFF.

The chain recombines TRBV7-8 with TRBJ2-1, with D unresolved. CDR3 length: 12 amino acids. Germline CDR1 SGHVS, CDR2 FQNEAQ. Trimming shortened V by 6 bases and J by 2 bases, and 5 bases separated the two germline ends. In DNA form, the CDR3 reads TGTGCCAGCAGGAGCCCCTACAATGAGCAGTTCTTC. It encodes CASRSPYNEQFF.

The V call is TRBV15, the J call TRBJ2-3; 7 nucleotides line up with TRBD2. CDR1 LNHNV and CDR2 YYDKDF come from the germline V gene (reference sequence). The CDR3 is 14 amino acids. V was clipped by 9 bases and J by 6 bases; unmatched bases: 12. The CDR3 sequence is CATRAGDAGDTQYF. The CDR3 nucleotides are TGTGCCACTCGGGCGGGAGACGCAGGGGATACGCAGTATTTT.